This T cell receptor (beta chain) was documented in a study of control samples from healthy donors and cancer patients. The repertoire was sequenced with immunoSEQ multiplex PCR; TCRdb's copy has only in-frame clones and lacks some. The sample records roughly 140,000 clones, around 90% being singletons. The CDR3 has 13 residues. From germline, CDR1 is MNHNY and CDR2 SVGAGI (reference sequence). V was clipped by 1 base and J by 3 bases, with 7 bases between them. This rearrangement joins TRBV6-6 to TRBJ2-7, with D unclear. This sequence was found in a man aged 25 to 40 in good health. Sequenced input: blood. CDR3 bases: TGTGCCAGCAGTTACTACAGCGACTACGAGCAGTACTTC. It yields the protein CASSYYSDYEQYF.